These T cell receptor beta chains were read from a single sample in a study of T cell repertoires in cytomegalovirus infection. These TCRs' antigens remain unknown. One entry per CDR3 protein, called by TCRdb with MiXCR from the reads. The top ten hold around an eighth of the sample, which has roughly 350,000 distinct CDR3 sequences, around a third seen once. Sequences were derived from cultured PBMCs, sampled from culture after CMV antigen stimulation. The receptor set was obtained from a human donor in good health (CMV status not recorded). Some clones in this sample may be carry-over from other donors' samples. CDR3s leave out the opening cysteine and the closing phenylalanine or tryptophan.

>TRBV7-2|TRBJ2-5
ASSLDRKETQY
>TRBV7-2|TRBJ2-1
ASSSPGLYNEQF
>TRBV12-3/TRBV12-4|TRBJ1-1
ASSSAFWGDTEAF
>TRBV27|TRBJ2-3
ASSHLLAGSTDTQY
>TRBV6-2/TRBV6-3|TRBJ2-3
ASSSDRDGRDTQY
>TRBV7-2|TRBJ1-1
ASSSSGGFTEAF
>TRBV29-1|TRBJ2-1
SLEVSFRREQF
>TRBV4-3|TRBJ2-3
ASSQGPVSTDTQY
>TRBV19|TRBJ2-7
ASRVEGSYEQY
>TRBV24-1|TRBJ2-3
ATSDLDSHYTDTQY
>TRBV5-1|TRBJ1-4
ASRWTGTTNEKLF
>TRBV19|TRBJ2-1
ASSLRTGSYNEQF
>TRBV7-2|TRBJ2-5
ASSFGLAGRQETQY
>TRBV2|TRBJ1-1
ASSDPSWDTEAF
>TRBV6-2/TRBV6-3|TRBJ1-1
ASSFPSRDTEWGAF
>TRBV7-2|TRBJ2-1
ASSPRPLGEEQF
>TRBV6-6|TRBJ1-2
ASSPRGQAKYGYT
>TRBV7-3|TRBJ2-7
ASSSTGTDYEQY
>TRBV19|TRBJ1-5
ASTRTRQERNQPQH
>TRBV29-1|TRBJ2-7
SVDTQGYEQY
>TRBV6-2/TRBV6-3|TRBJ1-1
ASSYKTAGNTEAF
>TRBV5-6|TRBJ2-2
ASSVASAARGTGELF
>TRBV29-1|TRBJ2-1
SVEWLAGGTYNEQF
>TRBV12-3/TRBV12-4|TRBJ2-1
ASSPKRAGFYNEQF
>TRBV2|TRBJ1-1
ASSRSQGAAF
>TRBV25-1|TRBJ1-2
ASSESAGWDYGYT
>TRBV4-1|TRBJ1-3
ASSQLQGHRGNTIY